These T cell receptor beta chains were read from a single sample in a study of shared clonotypes between healthy human individuals. Here immunoSEQ multiplex PCR was the method, and the copy in TCRdb shows in-frame clones only, minus some. The repertoire holds about 680,000 clones, with under 80% as singletons. Specimen: memory CD4+ T cells sorted from blood. These TCRs come from a young woman in good health. CDR3s include the opening cysteine and the closing phenylalanine or tryptophan. A D gene is named only where the DNA matches it firmly. The listing skips clone size in some rows; elsewhere it reads once, few, many or a size class.

V gene,J gene,D gene,clone size,CDR3 protein,CDR3 DNA
TRBV28,TRBJ1-5,.,.,CASSFPGGGINQPQHF,TGTGCCAGCAGTTTTCCCGGCGGAGGGATCAATCAGCCCCAGCATTTT
TRBV28,TRBJ2-7,.,once,CASSTVTAEQYF,TGTGCCAGCAGTACCGTGACAGCCGAGCAGTACTTC
TRBV5-6,TRBJ1-2,.,few,CASSLGQEDYGYTF,TGTGCCAGCAGCTTGGGGCAGGAAGACTATGGCTACACCTTC
TRBV2,TRBJ1-2,.,.,CASSPVDGYTF,TGTGCCAGCAGTCCAGTTGATGGCTACACCTTC
TRBV28,TRBJ1-1,TRBD1,few,CASSLPTPPTGTEPEAFF,TGTGCCAGCAGTTTACCTACCCCCCCCACCGGGACAGAGCCTGAAGCTTTCTTT
TRBV2,TRBJ2-5,.,.,CASNRGAQETQYF,TGTGCCAGCAATCGGGGGGCGCAGGAGACCCAGTACTTC
TRBV5-4,TRBJ2-4,TRBD2,.,CASSLGGRDAKNIQYF,TGTGCCAGCAGCTTGGGTGGGAGGGACGCCAAAAACATTCAGTACTTC
TRBV10-1,TRBJ1-1,.,.,CASSAEGQGVIEAFF,TGCGCCAGCAGTGCGGAGGGGCAGGGTGTCATTGAAGCTTTCTTT
TRBV30,TRBJ1-3,.,.,CAWSVGIGSGNTIYF,TGTGCCTGGAGTGTGGGGATAGGCTCTGGAAACACCATATATTTT
TRBV2,TRBJ1-5,.,.,CASRSQGSNQPQHF,TGTGCCAGCAGGTCACAGGGTAGCAATCAGCCCCAGCATTTT
TRBV18,TRBJ1-2,.,.,CASSPDLSPYGYTF,TGTGCCAGCTCACCAGATCTGAGTCCCTATGGCTACACCTTC
TRBV2,TRBJ2-7,.,.,CASRQRVYYEQYF,TGTGCCAGCCGGCAACGAGTTTACTACGAGCAGTACTTC
TRBV11-2,TRBJ1-3,.,few,CASSLDPAGNTIYF,TGTGCCAGCAGCTTAGATCCAGCTGGAAACACCATATATTTT
TRBV4-1,TRBJ2-2,TRBD2,.,CASSLAGSTGELFF,TGCGCCAGCAGCTTAGCGGGAAGCACCGGGGAGCTGTTTTTT
TRBV7-9,TRBJ1-1,TRBD1,.,CASSLGQGGWYTEAFF,TGTGCCAGCAGCTTGGGACAGGGCGGGTGGTACACTGAAGCTTTCTTT
TRBV6-5,TRBJ2-7,.,.,CASKATADSYEQYF,TGTGCCAGCAAGGCGACCGCAGATTCCTACGAGCAGTACTTC
TRBV25-1,TRBJ1-3,.,.,CASGRASGNTIYF,TGTGCCAGCGGACGGGCCTCTGGAAACACCATATATTTT
TRBV19,TRBJ2-1,.,.,CASSGSPRDASSSYNEQFF,TGTGCCAGTAGTGGGTCCCCGAGGGACGCCTCGAGCTCCTACAATGAGCAGTTCTTC
TRBV2,TRBJ2-3,.,.,CASSLAAGTGYTQYF,TGTGCCAGCAGTTTAGCTGCGGGGACCGGATATACGCAGTATTTT
TRBV6-1,TRBJ2-7,.,few,CASGRDGYSYEQYF,TGTGCCAGCGGCCGGGACGGTTACTCCTACGAGCAGTACTTC
TRBV7-6,TRBJ2-2,.,.,CASSLGWTGELFF,TGTGCCAGCAGCTTAGGGTGGACCGGGGAGCTGTTTTTT
TRBV6-4,TRBJ2-4,TRBD1,.,CASSDGTENIQYF,TGTGCCAGCAGTGACGGGACAGAAAACATTCAGTACTTC
TRBV28,TRBJ2-3,TRBD2,.,CASSFGLAGGDTQYF,TGTGCCAGCAGTTTTGGACTAGCGGGAGGAGATACGCAGTATTTT
TRBV7-2,TRBJ2-3,.,.,CASRRTETAPDTQYF,TGTGCCAGCAGGAGGACAGAGACCGCGCCAGATACGCAGTATTTT
TRBV5-4,TRBJ1-2,.,once,CASSWGVANYGYTF,TGTGCCAGCAGCTGGGGAGTAGCTAACTATGGCTACACCTTC
TRBV5-6,TRBJ2-7,.,once,CASSSSGTIYEQYF,TGTGCCAGCAGCTCCTCCGGGACAATTTACGAGCAGTACTTC
TRBV28,TRBJ2-7,.,.,CASSLRGPYEQYF,TGTGCCAGCAGCCTACGGGGTCCCTACGAGCAGTACTTC
TRBV28,TRBJ1-4,TRBD1,.,CASRVQGAGPFATNEKLFF,TGTGCCAGCAGGGTCCAGGGGGCAGGCCCTTTTGCGACTAATGAAAAACTGTTTTTT
TRBV2,TRBJ1-2,.,many,CASSGQNSLFYGYTF,TGTGCCAGCAGTGGACAGAACAGCCTTTTCTATGGCTACACCTTC
TRBV5-1,TRBJ2-1,.,.,CASSLQGSYNEQFF,TGCGCCAGCAGCTTGCAGGGCTCCTACAATGAGCAGTTCTTC
TRBV28,TRBJ1-4,TRBD1,.,CASSFRTGGNEKLFF,TGTGCCAGCAGTTTTCGGACAGGGGGGAATGAAAAACTGTTTTTT
TRBV28,TRBJ1-5,.,few,CASSWGSNQPQHF,TGTGCCAGCAGTTGGGGTAGCAATCAGCCCCAGCATTTT
TRBV7-2,TRBJ2-7,.,.,CASSVPQGSYEQYF,TGTGCCAGCAGCGTCCCACAGGGTTCCTACGAGCAGTACTTC
TRBV5-1,TRBJ2-2,TRBD2,few,CASSLGVAGAGTGELFF,TGCGCCAGCAGCTTGGGGGTAGCGGGAGCCGGCACCGGGGAGCTGTTTTTT
TRBV19,TRBJ2-1,TRBD1,.,CASSRGTGINNEQFF,TGTGCCAGTAGTAGAGGGACAGGGATTAACAATGAGCAGTTCTTC
TRBV5-4,TRBJ1-1,.,.,CASSRVGENTEAFF,TGTGCCAGCAGCAGGGTAGGGGAGAACACTGAAGCTTTCTTT
TRBV7-9,TRBJ2-2,TRBD1,once,CASSSRQGNTGELFF,TGTGCCAGCAGTTCTCGACAGGGGAACACCGGGGAGCTGTTTTTT
TRBV30,TRBJ2-3,TRBD2,.,CAWRSSGIGTDTQYF,TGTGCCTGGAGGTCTAGCGGGATAGGAACAGATACGCAGTATTTT
TRBV7-2,TRBJ1-2,.,.,CASSIHPGRRNGYTF,TGTGCCAGCAGCATACATCCGGGACGGAGGAATGGCTACACCTTC
TRBV6-1,TRBJ2-1,.,many,CASSEALRQNEQFF,TGTGCCAGCAGTGAAGCCCTGCGTCAGAATGAGCAGTTCTTC
TRBV6-1,TRBJ1-5,TRBD1,.,CASSEAPGRGNQPQHF,TGTGCCAGCAGTGAAGCGCCAGGCAGGGGGAATCAGCCCCAGCATTTT
TRBV2,TRBJ2-1,TRBD2,.,CASSSGTSGKTTYNGQFF,TGTGCCAGCAGTAGTGGGACTAGCGGGAAAACGACCTACAATGGGCAGTTCTTC
TRBV4-1,TRBJ2-7,TRBD1,.,CASSQDQGTGFDEQYF,TGCGCCAGCAGCCAAGATCAAGGGACAGGGTTCGACGAGCAGTACTTC
TRBV5-1,TRBJ2-7,.,.,CASSLAGEARSYEQYF,TGCGCCAGCAGCTTGGCGGGAGAAGCTCGCTCCTACGAGCAGTACTTC
TRBV27,TRBJ2-2,.,.,CASSYGRITGELFF,TGTGCCAGCAGTTACGGTAGGATCACCGGGGAGCTGTTTTTT
TRBV5-4,TRBJ2-4,.,.,CASSDNTKGGKEYF,TGTGCCAGCAGCGACAACACTAAAGGGGGGAAAGAGTACTTC
TRBV2,TRBJ2-7,TRBD1,once,CASTWGTDYEQYF,TGTGCCAGTACTTGGGGGACAGATTACGAGCAGTACTTC
TRBV11-2,TRBJ2-7,.,.,CASSLEGDRGSTGEQYF,TGTGCCAGCAGCTTAGAAGGGGACCGAGGGTCTACTGGGGAGCAGTACTTC
TRBV10-3,TRBJ2-1,TRBD2,.,CAISDSSGRNGGDEQFF,TGTGCCATCAGTGATTCTAGCGGGAGAAATGGCGGCGATGAGCAGTTCTTC
TRBV7-2,TRBJ1-5,TRBD1,.,CASSPMGQGNGQPQHF,TGTGCCAGCAGCCCCATGGGACAGGGCAATGGACAGCCCCAGCATTTT
TRBV7-6,TRBJ2-3,TRBD1,.,CASSFTGGSDTQYF,TGTGCCAGCAGCTTCACAGGGGGTTCAGATACGCAGTATTTT
TRBV28,TRBJ1-2,.,.,CASSSSPEGYTF,TGTGCCAGCAGCTCCTCTCCGGAAGGCTACACCTTC
TRBV4-1,TRBJ1-1,.,few,CASSQGSRGTEAFF,TGCGCCAGCAGCCAAGGCTCAAGGGGCACTGAAGCTTTCTTT
TRBV10-1,TRBJ2-5,.,.,CASSDHGTGQETQYF,TGCGCCAGCAGTGACCACGGGACGGGGCAAGAGACCCAGTACTTC
TRBV4-1,TRBJ1-5,.,.,CASSQNLNPEPQHF,TGCGCCAGCAGCCAGAATCTTAATCCGGAGCCCCAGCATTTT